The 12 T cell receptor beta chains reported below all come from one sample, sequenced in a study of blood T cell repertoires in COVID-19 (dated by TCRdb to about 2020). The method behind the library was the immunoSEQ multiplex PCR assay. TCRdb carries this immuneACCESS record with in-frame sequences only. Its versions omit some clonotypes, under half of them owing to an unresolved V gene in the studies checked, with the rest unexplained. The sample yields fewer than 200,000 clones; 76% were counted once. Around 3.5% of the sample is taken by the ten largest. The sequencing input was peripheral blood. These receptors all stem from a woman over 75 with acute or convalescent COVID-19.

V gene TRBV19 combines with J gene TRBJ1-4; a weak D match, TRBD1 (6 bases). This CDR3 is built from 15 residues. Trimming stripped 6 bases from V and 4 bases from J, with 15 bases between. Germline loops: CDR1 LNHDA, CDR2 SQIVND (reference sequence). CDR3 coding DNA: TGTGCCAGTAGGGATACAGGGTCTCATAATGAAAAACTGTTTTTT. Protein: CASRDTGSHNEKLFF.

This clone was counted a few times. The genes are TRBV10-3 and TRBJ1-3; D perhaps matches TRBD1 (6 bases). Germline V gene sequence: CDR1 ENHRY, CDR2 SYGVKD. The V end lost 8 bases, the J end lost 0 bases, and 14 bases lay between the germline ends. The CDR3 length is 15 residues. Here the CDR3 reads CAIFEDRTSGNTIYF. The CDR3 DNA is TGTGCCATCTTCGAAGACAGGACCTCTGGAAACACCATATATTTT.

This clone was observed a few times. The chain has TRBV19 and TRBJ1-4; D not certain. The ends were cut back, 7 bases at V and 3 bases at J, with 12 bases in the middle. The germline gives CDR1 LNHDA, CDR2 SQIVND (reference sequence). CDR3 length equals 14 residues. DNA of the CDR3: TGTGCCAGTACCCAGGACTATTCTAATGAAAAACTGTTTTTT. Translation gives CASTQDYSNEKLFF.

The chain couples TRBV5-1 to TRBJ1-2; 9 bases fit TRBD1. The CDR3 totals 15 residues. Losses at the gene ends were 4 bases for V and 6 bases for J; bases not matched to a gene: 10. Germline CDR1 and CDR2: SGHRS and YFSETQ. This chain's CDR3 is CASSAHRDRVDGYTF. DNA of the CDR3: TGCGCCAGCAGCGCACACCGGGACAGGGTTGATGGCTACACCTTC.

In the case of this clone: Its ends do not fully match the called genes, so a read error is possible. The chain couples TRBV15 to TRBJ2-1; TRBD2 might be the D (6 bases). The CDR3 covers 13 residues. Germline CDR1 reads LNHNV; CDR2 reads YYDKDF (reference sequence). CDR3: CTTSGPTRDEQFF. For the CDR3, the DNA is TGTACCACCAGCGGGCCGACTAGAGATGAGCAGTTCTTC.

The chain combines TRBV30 with TRBJ1-5; D may be TRBD1 (6 bases). Germline V CDR1 and CDR2: GTSNPN, SVGIG (reference sequence). V lost 0 bases and J 8 bases, leaving 11 bases between the germline ends. The CDR3 has 13 residues. CDR3 sequence: CAWSVQGGEPQHF. Written as DNA, the CDR3 is TGTGCCTGGAGTGTACAGGGTGGGGAGCCCCAGCATTTT.

V is TRBV2 and J is TRBJ1-2, with TRBD1 matching 11 bases. Germline lookup yields CDR1 SNHLY and CDR2 FYNNEI. After removal of 8 bases from V and 2 bases from J, the junction contained 4 bases not matched to a gene. The CDR3 is made up of 14 amino acids. The CDR3 reads CASQGQGANYGYTF. The CDR3 DNA is TGTGCCAGCCAAGGACAGGGGGCGAACTATGGCTACACCTTC.

V usage is TRBV6-5 and J usage is TRBJ1-2; possibly TRBD1 for D (5 bases). Trimming stripped 8 bases from V and 2 bases from J, with 9 bases between. Germline CDR1 reads MNHEY; CDR2 reads SVGAGI. CDR3 length: 12 amino acids. CDR3 protein: CASVDTNYGYTF. As DNA, the CDR3 is TGTGCCAGCGTGGACACGAACTATGGCTACACCTTC.

This clone appeared a single time. This rearrangement joins TRBV2 to TRBJ2-7, with a weak D call TRBD2 (5 bases). CDR3 length equals 11 residues. V was shortened by 7 bases and J by 1 base, with 5 bases between the two germline ends. Germline values: CDR1 SNHLY, CDR2 FYNNEI. The CDR3 nucleotides are TGTGCCAGCACGGGGTCCTACGAGCAGTACTTC. Protein sequence: CASTGSYEQYF.

The rearrangement joins TRBV25-1 to TRBJ2-3, with 9 bases lining up with TRBD2. CDR1 and CDR2 from the germline V gene are MGHDK and SYGVNS. J gave up 3 bases and V 1 base, and 5 bases lay outside the gene matches. The CDR3 length is 16 residues. The chain's CDR3 is CASSEWTAGGTDTQYF. CDR3 nucleotides: TGTGCCAGCAGTGAATGGACAGCGGGGGGTACAGATACGCAGTATTTT.

CDR3 coding DNA: TGCAGCGTTGTTAGAGTTGGCGGGGGGCTCTCTAATGAGCAGTTCTTC. This translates into CSVVRVGGGLSNEQFF. The V and J genes are TRBV29-1 and TRBJ2-1, with 8 nucleotides matching TRBD2. V was pared by 4 bases and J by 7 bases, with 15 bases of the junction left unmatched. Germline CDR1 is SQVTM and CDR2 is ANQGSEA. This CDR3 has 16 amino acids.

Worth noting for this clone: The sample holds other DNA sequences that translate to the same CDR3. The chain couples TRBV7-8 to TRBJ1-1, with a tentative D call TRBD1 (6 bases). Germline V gene lookup returns CDR1 SGHVS and CDR2 FQNEAQ. This CDR3 region has 14 residues. With 5 bases removed from V and 1 base from J, the gap between germline ends came to 11 bases. This CDR3 is CASSLQGGNTEAFF. The CDR3 DNA is TGTGCCAGCAGCCTTCAAGGGGGGAACACTGAAGCTTTCTTT. The full variable domain, with the rest looked up from reference TRBV7-8 and TRBJ1-1, is GAGVSQSPRYKVAKRGQDVALRCDPISGHVSLFWYQQALGQGPEFLTYFQNEAQLDKSGLPSDRFFAERPEGSVSTLKIQRTQQEDSAVYLCASSLQGGNTEAFFGQGTRLTVV.